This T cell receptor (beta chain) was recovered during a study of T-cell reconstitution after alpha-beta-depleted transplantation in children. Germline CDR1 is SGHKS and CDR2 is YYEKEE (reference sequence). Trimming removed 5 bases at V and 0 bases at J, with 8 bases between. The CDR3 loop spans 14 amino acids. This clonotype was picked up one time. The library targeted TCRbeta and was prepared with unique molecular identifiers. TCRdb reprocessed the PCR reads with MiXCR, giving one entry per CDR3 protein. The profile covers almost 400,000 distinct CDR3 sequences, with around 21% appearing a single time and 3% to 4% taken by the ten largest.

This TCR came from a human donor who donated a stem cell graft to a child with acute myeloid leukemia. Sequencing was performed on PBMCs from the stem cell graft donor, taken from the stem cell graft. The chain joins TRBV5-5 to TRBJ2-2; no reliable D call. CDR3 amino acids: CASSPVANTGELFF. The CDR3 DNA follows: TGTGCCAGCAGTCCAGTGGCGAACACCGGGGAGCTGTTTTTT.